This T cell receptor beta chain was recorded in a study of blood T cell repertoires in COVID-19. Libraries were prepared by immunoSEQ multiplex PCR; TCRdb keeps only in-frame clonotypes and omits some of them. Of over 60,000 clones listed, about 90% are singletons. The CDR3 has 13 residues. The germline V and J ends were trimmed by 10 bases and 3 bases, with 15 bases remaining between them. The TCR originated in a man in his fifties or sixties with COVID-19, enrolled during active disease. Sequencing used peripheral blood. This chain links TRBV12-3 or TRBV12-4 with TRBJ1-2; no clear D. The chain's CDR3 is CAIQHRDYYGYTF. The CDR3 nucleotides are TGTGCCATCCAGCACCGAGACTACTATGGCTACACCTTC.